This T cell receptor (beta chain) originates from a study of control samples from healthy donors and cancer patients. V shed 5 bases and J shed 3 bases, with 10 bases lying between them. The CDR3 runs 13 residues. Germline loops: CDR1 LNHDA, CDR2 SQIVND (reference sequence). The protocol was immunoSEQ multiplex PCR, while the TCRdb copy is restricted to in-frame clones and leaves out a portion. The sample includes roughly 120,000 clones, 88% of them seen just once. Input material: blood. J is TRBJ1-1 and V is TRBV19, with a tentative D call TRBD1 (5 bases). This receptor was identified in a woman in her 70s in good health. CDR3 sequence (DNA): TGTGCCAGTAGTTCACAGGTTTACACTGAAGCTTTCTTT. Translation gives CASSSQVYTEAFF.